These 23 T cell receptor beta chains came from one sample sequenced in a study of T cell responses to AZD1222 COVID-19 vaccine. The method was immunoSEQ multiplex PCR; TCRdb's version includes in-frame clones alone and lacks a portion of them. The sample has some 130,000 clones, roughly nine tenths seen once; the top ten hold 6.9%. The specimen was peripheral blood, collected on day 0 of AZD1222 vaccination. The source of these receptors is an adult in good health.

This clone was counted once. The rearrangement uses TRBV27 and TRBJ1-6, with 7 bases that match TRBD1. Germline V gives CDR1 MNHEY, CDR2 SMNVEV (reference sequence). This CDR3 contains 14 residues. The V gene end was trimmed by 3 bases and the J gene end by 9 bases; junction bases not matched to a gene: 5. The CDR3 is CASSLSQGGSPLHF. DNA for the CDR3: TGTGCCAGCAGTTTGAGTCAGGGGGGTTCACCCCTCCACTTT.

V and J are TRBV3-1 (or the pseudogene TRBV3-2) and TRBJ2-3, with 8 bases that match TRBD2. With 1 base clipped from V and 7 bases from J, the junction kept 4 bases outside the gene matches. The germline V gene encodes CDR1 LGHDT and CDR2 YNNKEL (reference sequence). The CDR3 is 14 amino acids. DNA for the CDR3: TGTGCCAGCAGCCAAGGTAGCGGGGATAATACGCAGTATTTT. Its protein is CASSQGSGDNTQYF.

For the CDR3, the DNA is TGCGCCAGCAGCTTCCAGGGAGGCATAGATACGCAGTATTTT. Its protein is CASSFQGGIDTQYF. V usage is TRBV5-1 and J usage is TRBJ2-3; a weak D match, TRBD2 (6 bases). Between the trimmed V and J ends, which lost 2 bases and 5 bases, there was a span of 12 bases. Germline V lookup: CDR1 SGHRS, CDR2 YFSETQ. The CDR3 is made up of 14 amino acids.

This chain joins TRBV3-1 (or the pseudogene TRBV3-2) and TRBJ1-1, with unresolved D. Trimming took off 1 base at V and 1 base at J, with 10 bases between the two ends. The CDR3 covers 15 residues. Germline CDR1 LGHDT, CDR2 YNNKEL (reference sequence). This chain's CDR3 is CASSQGGLGNTEAFF. CDR3 DNA: TGTGCCAGCAGCCAAGGAGGGTTGGGGAACACTGAAGCTTTCTTT.

This chain joins TRBV7-9 and TRBJ1-1; 12 bases agree with TRBD1. This CDR3 contains 14 residues. Germline V CDR1 and CDR2: SEHNR, FQNEAQ (reference sequence). V shed 6 bases and J 9 bases; nucleotides not matched to a gene: 8. CDR3 coding DNA: TGTGCCAGCAGTTTGTTGGGACAGGGGGCAAAAGCTTTCTTT. Translated, it gives CASSLLGQGAKAFF.

V usage is TRBV30 and J usage is TRBJ2-1, with TRBD2 matching 7 bases. The V gene's germline CDR1 is GTSNPN and CDR2 SVGIG (reference sequence). CDR3 length: 16 amino acids. The V and J ends lost 0 bases and 3 bases, in that order; junction bases with no gene match: 8. The CDR3 DNA reads as TGTGCCTGGAGTGTCACTAGCGAATTTAGCTACAATGAGCAGTTCTTC. Amino acids: CAWSVTSEFSYNEQFF.

The chain uses TRBV5-5 and TRBJ1-5; 7 bases line up with TRBD1. The junction had 9 bases not matched to a gene; V was cut back by 4 bases and J by 2 bases. CDR1 and CDR2 from the germline V gene are SGHKS and YYEKEE (reference sequence). The CDR3 runs 16 residues. The CDR3, as DNA: TGTGCCAGCAGCCCGGTTACAGGGGTCGGCAATCAGCCCCAGCATTTT. Encoded protein: CASSPVTGVGNQPQHF.

The rearrangement joins TRBV9 to TRBJ1-3, with D possibly TRBD1 on 6 matching bases. Trimming shortened V by 0 bases and J by 1 base, and 11 bases separated the two germline ends. This CDR3 has 16 residues. The V gene's germline CDR1 is SGDLS and CDR2 YYNGEE. The CDR3 protein is CASSVAGGISGNTIYF. CDR3 in DNA: TGTGCCAGCAGCGTAGCCGGGGGCATTTCTGGAAACACCATATATTTT.

This chain joins TRBV9 and TRBJ2-7; D is unresolved. V lost 4 bases and J lost 6, with 8 bases in between. Germline CDR1 reads SGDLS; CDR2 reads YYNGEE. The CDR3 runs to 11 residues. As DNA, the CDR3 is TGTGCCAGCAGCCCTCGAGGCGAGCAGTACTTC. It specifies CASSPRGEQYF.

The chain carries TRBV18 and TRBJ1-3, with D possibly being TRBD1 (5 bases). The V gene's germline CDR1 is KGHSH and CDR2 LQKENI. The CDR3 is 14 amino acids. The germline V and J ends were trimmed by 3 bases and 8 bases, with 14 bases remaining between them. The CDR3 spells CASSPSSGLYTIYF. In DNA, the CDR3 is TGTGCCAGCTCACCTAGTTCGGGGCTGTACACCATATATTTT.

The rearrangement links TRBV5-4 to TRBJ2-3; D is possibly TRBD1 (6 bases). With 4 bases removed from V and 4 bases from J, the gap between germline ends came to 19 bases. The CDR3 length is 16 residues. Germline V gene data show CDR1 as SGHNT and CDR2 as YYREEE (reference sequence). The CDR3 sequence: CASSPGEGVFADTQYF. The CDR3 DNA sequence: TGTGCCAGCAGCCCAGGGGAAGGGGTTTTTGCAGATACGCAGTATTTT. Using reference TRBV5-4 and TRBJ2-3 for the parts outside the CDR3, the full variable domain is ETGVTQSPTHLIKTRGQQVTLRCSSQSGHNTVSWYQQALGQGPQFIFQYYREEENGRGNFPPRFSGLQFPNYSSELNVNALELDDSALYLCASSPGEGVFADTQYFGPGTRLTVL.

This clone showed up just a few times. The chain joins TRBV30 to TRBJ2-2; D is possibly TRBD1 or TRBD2 (6 bases each). This CDR3 region has 15 residues. Trimming cost V 0 bases and J 3 bases, with 11 bases left between them. The germline CDR1 and CDR2 sequences are GTSNPN and SVGIG (reference sequence). The CDR3 coding sequence is TGTGCCTGGAGTGTAAAGGGGGAGGACACCGGGGAGCTGTTTTTT. The encoded protein is CAWSVKGEDTGELFF.

The chain carries TRBV3-1 (or the pseudogene TRBV3-2) and TRBJ1-2, with TRBD1 matching over 12 bases. The germline gives CDR1 LGHDT, CDR2 YNNKEL (reference sequence). The junction had 10 bases not matched to a gene; V was cut back by 0 bases and J by 8 bases. This CDR3 has 17 amino acids. Here the CDR3 DNA reads TGTGCCAGCAGCCAAGATAGGACCGGGACAGGGGGCGAAGGCTACACCTTC. This sequence encodes CASSQDRTGTGGEGYTF.

This rearrangement joins TRBV30 to TRBJ1-4; D is perhaps TRBD1 (5 bases). The CDR3 is made up of 14 amino acids. The germline V and J ends were trimmed by 5 bases and 0 bases, with 10 bases remaining between them. Germline lookup yields CDR1 GTSNPN and CDR2 SVGIG (reference sequence). CDR3 protein: CAWGHRPTNEKLFF. CDR3 coding DNA: TGTGCCTGGGGCCACAGGCCAACTAATGAAAAACTGTTTTTT. Full variable domain (rest looked up from reference TRBV30 and TRBJ1-4): SQTIHQWPATLVQPVGSPLSLECTVEGTSNPNLYWYRQAAGRGLQLLFYSVGIGQISSEVPQNLSASRPQDRQFILSSKKLLLSDSGFYLCAWGHRPTNEKLFFGSGTQLSVL.

This clone was recorded once. V is TRBV10-1 and J is TRBJ2-3; 10 bases match TRBD1. The CDR3 totals 14 residues. V lost 6 bases, J lost 3 bases, and 3 bases stayed unmatched. In germline, CDR1 is WNHNN, CDR2 SYGVQD (reference sequence). Here the CDR3 reads CASRPGQGTDTQYF. In nucleotides, the CDR3 is TGCGCCAGCAGACCGGGACAGGGGACAGATACGCAGTATTTT.

The DNA for the CDR3 is TGTGCCAGCAGCACCGGACTAGCGGGGGGGAGCACAGATACGCAGTATTTT. Encoded protein: CASSTGLAGGSTDTQYF. The rearrangement links TRBV5-8 to TRBJ2-3; 15 bases are shared with TRBD2. The CDR3 has 17 amino acids. Trimming took 4 bases from V and 0 from J; bases not matched to a gene: 3. Germline CDR1 SGHTS, CDR2 YDEGEE.

The chain recombines TRBV19 with TRBJ2-5; D is unresolved. Trimming took off 5 bases at V and 2 bases at J, with 9 bases between the two ends. Germline CDR1 and CDR2: LNHDA and SQIVND (reference sequence). This CDR3 contains 13 residues. The CDR3 loop reads CASSRDVQETQYF. CDR3 nucleotides: TGTGCCAGTAGTCGTGACGTACAAGAGACCCAGTACTTC.

The rearrangement joins TRBV4-1 to TRBJ2-2, with 8 bases fitting TRBD2. Germline V gene data show CDR1 as MGHRA and CDR2 as YSYEKL. The CDR3 runs 17 residues. V gave up 3 bases and J gave up 5 bases; unmatched junction bases: 11. This CDR3 reads CASSQVIPGLGTGELFF. CDR3 bases: TGCGCCAGCAGCCAGGTGATTCCGGGACTAGGTACCGGGGAGCTGTTTTTT.

A single count supports this clone. This chain links TRBV27 with TRBJ2-5; D possibly matches TRBD1 or TRBD2 (6 bases each). With 0 bases removed from V and 2 bases from J, the gap between germline ends came to 22 bases. The CDR3 is made up of 19 amino acids. The germline V gene has CDR1 MNHEY and CDR2 SMNVEV (reference sequence). The CDR3 loop is CASSLSLSRAGQSQETQYF. CDR3 in DNA: TGTGCCAGCAGTTTATCCCTTTCTCGTGCGGGACAATCTCAAGAGACCCAGTACTTC.

The chain employs TRBV21-1 and TRBJ2-3; TRBD2, the table's D call, lacks a check against the DNA. TRBV21-1 is recorded as a pseudogene. The CDR3 runs 21 residues. This CDR3 is CASSKAGTSGGPQNRTDTQYF. In DNA form, the CDR3 reads TGTGCCAGCAGCAAAGCGGGAACTAGCGGGGGGCCTCAAAATCGCACAGATACGCAGTATTTT.

The J gene is TRBJ2-3, the V gene TRBV6-4; 9 nucleotides agree with TRBD2. Germline CDR1 MRHNA, CDR2 SNTAGT. The CDR3 covers 14 residues. Trimming removed 3 bases from V and 5 bases from J; junction bases left unmatched: 3. The CDR3 here is CASSEGSGGDTQYF. CDR3 in DNA: TGTGCCAGCAGTGAAGGTAGCGGGGGAGATACGCAGTATTTT.

This clone was counted a single time. CDR3 loop: CASSGASSGNTIYF. DNA of the CDR3: TGTGCCAGCTCGGGGGCGTCCTCTGGAAACACCATATATTTT. The chain couples TRBV19 to TRBJ1-3; tentative D call: TRBD1 (6 bases). CDR1 is LNHDA and CDR2 is SQIVND in the germline V gene (reference sequence). This CDR3 region has 14 residues. The V end was cut by 9 bases, the J end by 0 bases, with 12 bases between.

The chain couples TRBV7-9 to TRBJ1-2; TRBD1 is a possible D gene (5 bases). Looked up from germline, CDR1 is SEHNR and CDR2 is FQNEAQ (reference sequence). This CDR3 has 15 residues. V lost 1 base, J lost 4 bases, and 13 bases lay in between. CDR3 region: CASSLVQDTFYGYTF. CDR3 bases: TGTGCCAGCAGCTTAGTGCAGGACACCTTCTATGGCTACACCTTC.